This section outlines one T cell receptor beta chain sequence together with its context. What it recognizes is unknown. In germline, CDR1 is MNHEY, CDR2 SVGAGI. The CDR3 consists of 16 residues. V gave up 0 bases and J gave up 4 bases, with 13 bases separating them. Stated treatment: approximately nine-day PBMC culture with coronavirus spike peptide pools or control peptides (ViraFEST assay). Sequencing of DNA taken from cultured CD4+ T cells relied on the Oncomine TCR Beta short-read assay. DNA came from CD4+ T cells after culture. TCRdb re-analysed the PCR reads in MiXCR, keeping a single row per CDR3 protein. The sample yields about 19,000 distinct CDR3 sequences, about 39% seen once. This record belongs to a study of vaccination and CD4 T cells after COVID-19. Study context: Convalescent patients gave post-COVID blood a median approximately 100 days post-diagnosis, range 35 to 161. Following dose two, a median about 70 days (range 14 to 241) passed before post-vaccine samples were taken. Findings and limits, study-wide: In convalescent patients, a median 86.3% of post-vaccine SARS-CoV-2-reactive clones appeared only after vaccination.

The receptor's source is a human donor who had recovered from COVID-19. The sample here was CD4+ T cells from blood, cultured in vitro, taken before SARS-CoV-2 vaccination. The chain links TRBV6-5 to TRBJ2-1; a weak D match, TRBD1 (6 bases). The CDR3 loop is CASSYSEGHRYNEQFF. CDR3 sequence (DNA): TGTGCCAGCAGTTACTCCGAGGGACACCGGTACAATGAGCAGTTCTTC.